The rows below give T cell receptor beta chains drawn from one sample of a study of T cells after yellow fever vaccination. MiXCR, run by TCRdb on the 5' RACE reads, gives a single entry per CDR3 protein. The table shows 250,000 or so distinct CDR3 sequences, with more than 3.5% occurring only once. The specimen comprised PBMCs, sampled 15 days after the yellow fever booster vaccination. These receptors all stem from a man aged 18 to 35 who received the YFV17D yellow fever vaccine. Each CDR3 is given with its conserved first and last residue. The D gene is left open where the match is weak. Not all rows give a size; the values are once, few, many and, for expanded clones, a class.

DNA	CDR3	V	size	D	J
TGCGCCAGCAGCCCGGACGGAGACAATGAGCAGTTCTTC	CASSPDGDNEQFF	TRBV5-1	many	.	TRBJ2-1
TGTGCCAGCAAGGGGGGATGGAACACTGAAGCTTTCTTT	CASKGGWNTEAFF	TRBV12-3/TRBV12-4	many	.	TRBJ1-1
TGTGCCAGCACGAGGACGTCCTATAATTCACCCCTCCACTTT	CASTRTSYNSPLHF	TRBV27	.	.	TRBJ1-6
TGTGCCAGCAGGGGCTTGAGCTCCTATAATTCACCCCTCCACTTT	CASRGLSSYNSPLHF	TRBV28	many	.	TRBJ1-6
TGCGCCAGCAGCTTGGCCGGGAACAATGAGCAGTTCTTC	CASSLAGNNEQFF	TRBV5-1	many	.	TRBJ2-1
TGTGCCAGCAGTTACCGCCAGGGTAGCACTGAAGCTTTCTTT	CASSYRQGSTEAFF	TRBV6-2/TRBV6-3	many	.	TRBJ1-1
TGCGCCAGCAGCCCGGGGAAGGGGGGGCCGGGAGATACGCAGTATTTT	CASSPGKGGPGDTQYF	TRBV4-3	many	.	TRBJ2-3
TGTGCCAGCTCGGGGGGACAGCAAGAGACCCAGTACTTC	CASSGGQQETQYF	TRBV18	many	.	TRBJ2-5
TGTGCCATCAGTGGCCTTAAGGACAGAAACTATGGCTACACCTTC	CAISGLKDRNYGYTF	TRBV10-3	many	.	TRBJ1-2
TGTGCCAGCAGTTTAGGGGCTACGGGCGGTAACTATGGCTACACCTTC	CASSLGATGGNYGYTF	TRBV12-3/TRBV12-4	many	.	TRBJ1-2
TGTGCCAGCAGTTTGCGACACTCTAGCACAGATACGCAGTATTTT	CASSLRHSSTDTQYF	TRBV6-5	many	.	TRBJ2-3
TGTGCCAGCACCTTTAGCGGGGGGGCCGGCACCGGGGAGCTGTTTTTT	CASTFSGGAGTGELFF	TRBV7-6	few	TRBD2	TRBJ2-2
TGTGCCAGCACCCTCGGACGGCGGGGGGCCGGCACAGATACGCAGTATTTT	CASTLGRRGAGTDTQYF	TRBV14	many	TRBD2	TRBJ2-3
TGTGCCACCAGTGATCGCCGGGCCACGGGGGAGCAGTTCTTC	CATSDRRATGEQFF	TRBV24-1	many	.	TRBJ2-1
TGTGCCAGCAGCGACGACGGTCACGAGACCCAGTACTTC	CASSDDGHETQYF	TRBV9	many	.	TRBJ2-5
TGTGCCAGTAGTATTGGCGGGGGCTATGAGCAGTTCTTC	CASSIGGGYEQFF	TRBV19	few	.	TRBJ2-1
TGTGCCAGCAGCTTAGCGGGACAAGGGGAGCTGTTTTTT	CASSLAGQGELFF	TRBV7-6	many	.	TRBJ2-2
TGTGCCAGCAGCTTACCCGACAGGCTTGGGGGTGGCTACACCTTC	CASSLPDRLGGGYTF	TRBV7-9	many	.	TRBJ1-2
TGTGCCAGCAGCTCAACCCCCGACAGCCAAGAGACCCAGTACTTC	CASSSTPDSQETQYF	TRBV5-4	.	.	TRBJ2-5
TGTGCCAGCAGTCCCGTTCCAGGGAACCGATTAAACACTGAAGCTTTCTTT	CASSPVPGNRLNTEAFF	TRBV5-4	.	.	TRBJ1-1
TGTGCCATCAGTGAGTCGACAGCTATCTATGGCTACACCTTC	CAISESTAIYGYTF	TRBV10-3	many	.	TRBJ1-2
TGCGCCAGCAGCAAGGACACAGATACGCAGTATTTT	CASSKDTDTQYF	TRBV5-1	many	.	TRBJ2-3
TGCGCCAGCAGTTTGAATCCCTGGGATACGCAGTATTTT	CASSLNPWDTQYF	TRBV5-1	many	.	TRBJ2-3
TGCGCCAGCAGCCAAGGGGTGTTACGGGGTAGGAACATTCAGTACTTC	CASSQGVLRGRNIQYF	TRBV4-1	many	.	TRBJ2-4
TGTGCCATCAGTGGACGGGGGGGGGCCTACAATGAGCAGTTCTTC	CAISGRGGAYNEQFF	TRBV10-3	few	TRBD2	TRBJ2-1
TGTGCCAGCAGCTTGCGACTGAAGAACACTGAAGCTTTCTTT	CASSLRLKNTEAFF	TRBV7-2	many	.	TRBJ1-1
TGTGCCAGCAGCCCCCGGGACAGGGGGCGGCATCCTGGGGCCAACGTCCTGACTTTC	CASSPRDRGRHPGANVLTF	TRBV6-1	many	TRBD1	TRBJ2-6
TGTGCCAGCAGTTCAATCCCCCCCAGGGGCCCCACGGTCACCGGGGAGCTGTTTTTT	CASSSIPPRGPTVTGELFF	TRBV27	many	.	TRBJ2-2